A single sample gave rise to the 18 T cell receptor beta chains below, sequenced in a study of identical twins. One entry per CDR3 protein, called by TCRdb with MiXCR from the 5' RACE reads. The table includes around 250,000 distinct CDR3 sequences, around 8% detected once. This sample also appeared in a second study, on yellow fever vaccine responses in identical twins.

Sequencing was performed on CD8+ T cells sorted from blood. These receptors originate from a woman in her late teens or twenties in good health.

This clonotype was detected many times. The J gene is TRBJ1-5, the V gene TRBV12-3 or TRBV12-4, with 7 nucleotides matching TRBD1. The CDR3 has 15 residues. V lost 1 base to trimming and J lost 6 bases; unmatched junction nucleotides: 6. CDR3 amino acids: CASSLGGGAGQPQHF. The CDR3, as DNA: TGTGCCAGCAGTTTAGGAGGGGGCGCGGGTCAGCCCCAGCATTTT.

V usage is TRBV28 and J usage is TRBJ2-3; 9 bases align to TRBD1. This CDR3 is 15 amino acids long. Unmatched junction bases numbered 3, after V lost 3 bases and J lost 2 bases. Germline values: CDR1 MDHEN, CDR2 SYDVKM. CDR3: CASSFGDRVTDTQYF. CDR3 nucleotide sequence: TGTGCCAGCAGTTTTGGGGACAGGGTCACAGATACGCAGTATTTT. The entire variable domain, with the rest obtained from reference TRBV28 and TRBJ2-3, is as follows: DVKVTQSSRYLVKRTGEKVFLECVQDMDHENMFWYRQDPGLGLRLIYFSYDVKMKEKGDIPEGYSVSREKKERFSLILESASTNQTSMYLCASSFGDRVTDTQYFGPGTRLTVL.

This clonotype was found a few times. The V gene is TRBV28, the J gene TRBJ1-1, with D hard to call. Germline V gives CDR1 MDHEN, CDR2 SYDVKM. Trimming removed 5 bases at V and 3 bases at J, with 16 bases between. This CDR3 comprises 15 residues. In nucleotides, the CDR3 is TGTGCCAGCAGTCCTGACGTGACGGGATACACTGAAGCTTTCTTT. Translation: CASSPDVTGYTEAFF.

The chain employs TRBV15 and TRBJ2-1; 8 bases map to TRBD2. The junction had 3 bases not matched to a gene; V was cut back by 1 base and J by 4 bases. Germline CDR1 reads LNHNV; CDR2 reads YYDKDF (reference sequence). The CDR3 sequence is 15 residues long. CDR3 in amino acids: CATSRAGGGYNEQFF. For the CDR3, the DNA is TGTGCCACCAGCAGAGCTGGCGGGGGGTACAATGAGCAGTTCTTC.

The chain employs TRBV15 and TRBJ2-1, with 10 bases matching TRBD2. V trimming: 3 bases; J trimming: 3 bases; junction bases outside the gene matches: 5. Germline CDR1 and CDR2: LNHNV and YYDKDF (reference sequence). This CDR3 is built from 16 residues. In DNA form, the CDR3 reads TGTGCCACCAGCAGCCCCGGGACTAGCGACTACAATGAGCAGTTCTTC. Its protein product is CATSSPGTSDYNEQFF.

J is TRBJ1-1 and V is TRBV24-1; tentative D call: TRBD1 (6 bases). This CDR3 is 14 amino acids long. V shed 4 bases and J shed 4 bases, with 12 bases lying between them. Germline assignment: CDR1 KGHDR and CDR2 SFDVKD. The CDR3 here is CATSEGGIATEAFF. CDR3 nucleotide sequence: TGTGCCACCAGTGAAGGGGGGATCGCCACTGAAGCTTTCTTT.

The table lists this clonotype with a few counts. CDR3 nucleotide sequence: TGTGCCAGCAGCCTCGGGGCTTACAAAGAGACCCAGTACTTC. Protein: CASSLGAYKETQYF. The chain employs TRBV28 and TRBJ2-5; D possibly matches TRBD1 or TRBD2 (5 bases each). The V gene's germline CDR1 is MDHEN and CDR2 SYDVKM. The CDR3 loop spans 14 amino acids. V was clipped by 6 bases and J by 3 bases, with 14 bases between them.

This chain connects TRBV12-3 or TRBV12-4 to TRBJ2-7, with 8 bases matching TRBD1. The CDR3 consists of 14 residues. J lost 3 bases, V lost 6 bases, and 7 bases had no gene match. CDR3 amino acids: CASRGTGLGYEQYF. In nucleotides, the CDR3 is TGTGCCAGCAGGGGGACAGGTTTGGGCTACGAGCAGTACTTC.

This clonotype was seen more than once but under ten times. The chain links TRBV7-2 to TRBJ2-1; D gene unclear. With 4 bases removed from V and 1 base from J, the gap between germline ends came to 11 bases. Germline V gene data show CDR1 as SGHTA and CDR2 as FQGNSA. The CDR3 is 15 residues long. CDR3 protein: CASSWLQASYNEQFF. In DNA, the CDR3 is TGTGCCAGCAGCTGGTTGCAGGCGTCCTACAATGAGCAGTTCTTC.

This clonotype was picked up many times. V gene TRBV21-1 combines with J gene TRBJ1-1; the table's D call of TRBD1 was not tested on the DNA. TRBV21-1 is a documented pseudogene. The CDR3 runs 19 residues. The chain's CDR3 is CASNEGRQRGATLNTEAFF. CDR3 bases: TGTGCCAGCAATGAAGGGAGGCAGAGGGGGGCCACGTTGAACACTGAAGCTTTCTTT.

The gene calls are TRBV7-8 and TRBJ2-3, with a tentative D call TRBD2 (6 bases). Germline lookup yields CDR1 SGHVS and CDR2 FQNEAQ. Trimming removed 4 bases from V and 4 bases from J, with 18 bases in between. This CDR3 contains 16 residues. In nucleotides, the CDR3 is TGTGCCAGCAGCTCCCAGCGATGGGGGGAGTCAGATACGCAGTATTTT. Its translation: CASSSQRWGESDTQYF.

The J gene is TRBJ2-7, the V gene TRBV20-1; 7 nucleotides match TRBD1. J was trimmed by 2 bases and V by 6 bases; bases with no gene match: 16. Germline assignment: CDR1 DFQATT and CDR2 SNEGSKA (reference sequence). This CDR3 has 16 amino acids. This chain's CDR3 is CSARTLAGGLPYEQYF. CDR3 sequence (DNA): TGCAGTGCGAGAACTTTGGCAGGGGGATTGCCCTACGAGCAGTACTTC.

In this sample, this clonotype turned up a few times. J is TRBJ2-3 and V is TRBV20-1, with 9 bases that match TRBD2. CDR1 and CDR2 from the germline V gene are DFQATT and SNEGSKA (reference sequence). The CDR3 extends over 13 amino acids. The DNA of the CDR3 is TGCGGAACGCGGGGGGGCGAGGCAGATACGCAGTATTTT. Translated, it gives CGTRGGEADTQYF.

This clonotype appeared a few times. The chain couples TRBV12-3 or TRBV12-4 to TRBJ2-3; weak D call: TRBD2 (6 bases). The CDR3 covers 18 residues. Deletions cut 1 base from V and 3 bases from J, with 20 bases between. The CDR3 sequence: CASSLGWVGLAETDTQYF. In DNA, the CDR3 is TGTGCCAGCAGTTTAGGTTGGGTGGGTTTAGCGGAGACAGATACGCAGTATTTT.

This clonotype was seen more than once but under ten times. Germline is not matched at one junction end, which may reflect a read error. The chain employs TRBV27 and TRBJ2-1; no clear D gene. This CDR3 has 16 amino acids. The germline V gene encodes CDR1 MNHEY and CDR2 SMNVEV (reference sequence). DNA for the CDR3: TGTGCCAGCAGCTTATGGTCACAGAGCTCCTACAATGAGCAGTTCTTC. It codes for CASSLWSQSSYNEQFF.

In its sample, this clonotype was seen a few times. The V gene is TRBV10-2, the J gene TRBJ1-4; possible D gene TRBD1, 6 bases. Per the germline V gene, CDR1 is WSHSY and CDR2 is SAAADI. V lost 6 bases and J 0 bases, leaving 11 bases between the germline ends. The CDR3 length is 15 residues. The DNA of the CDR3 is TGCGCCAGCAGCTGGGACATTTCAACTAATGAAAAACTGTTTTTT. Translated, it gives CASSWDISTNEKLFF.

The chain carries TRBV28 and TRBJ2-1; 9 positions match TRBD1. With V trimmed by 3 bases and J by 3 bases, 3 bases remained unmatched. In germline, CDR1 is MDHEN, CDR2 SYDVKM. CDR3 length equals 15 residues. The CDR3: CASSLDRGFYNEQFF. The CDR3 nucleotides are TGTGCCAGCAGTTTGGACAGGGGTTTCTACAATGAGCAGTTCTTC.

In this sample, this clonotype turned up many times. This chain links TRBV7-3 with TRBJ2-6; D gene ambiguous. The CDR3 is 14 residues long. V lost 2 bases, J lost 1 base, and 3 bases lay in between. Germline-derived CDR1 and CDR2 are SGHTA and FQGTGA. The CDR3 region is CASSLRSGANVLTF. The CDR3 DNA reads TGTGCCAGCAGCTTACGATCTGGGGCCAACGTCCTGACTTTC. Filled out from reference TRBV7-3 and TRBJ2-6, the complete variable domain reads GAGVSQTPSNKVTEKGKYVELRCDPISGHTALYWYRQSLGQGPEFLIYFQGTGAADDSGLPNDRFFAVRPEGSVSTLKIQRTERGDSAVYLCASSLRSGANVLTFGAGSRLTVL.